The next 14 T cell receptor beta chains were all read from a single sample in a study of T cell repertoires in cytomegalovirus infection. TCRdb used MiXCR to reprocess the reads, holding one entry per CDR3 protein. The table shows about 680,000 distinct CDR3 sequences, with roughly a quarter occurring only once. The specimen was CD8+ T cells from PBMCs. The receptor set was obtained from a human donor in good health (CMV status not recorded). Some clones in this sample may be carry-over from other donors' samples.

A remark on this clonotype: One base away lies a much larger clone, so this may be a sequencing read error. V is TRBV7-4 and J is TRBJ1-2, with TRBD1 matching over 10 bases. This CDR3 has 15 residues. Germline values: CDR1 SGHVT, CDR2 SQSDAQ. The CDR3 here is CTSSTGTGANYGYTF. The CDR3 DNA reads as TGTACCAGCAGCACCGGGACAGGGGCTAACTATGGCTACACCTTC.

The CDR3 is CASSPPGAGQGGYGYTF. The DNA for the CDR3 is TGTGCCAGCAGTCCCCCGGGGGCCGGACAGGGAGGGTATGGCTACACCTTC. V and J are TRBV28 and TRBJ1-2; TRBD1 agrees at 8 bases. V dropped 5 bases and J dropped 5; count of bases not matched to a gene: 16. This CDR3 comprises 17 residues. Germline CDR1 reads MDHEN; CDR2 reads SYDVKM.

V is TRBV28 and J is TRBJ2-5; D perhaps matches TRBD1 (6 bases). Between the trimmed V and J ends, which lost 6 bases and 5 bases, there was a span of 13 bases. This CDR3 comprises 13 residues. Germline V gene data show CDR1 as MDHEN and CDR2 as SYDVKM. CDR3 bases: TGTGCCAGCAGAAGGGGACATAAGGAGACCCAGTACTTC. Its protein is CASRRGHKETQYF.

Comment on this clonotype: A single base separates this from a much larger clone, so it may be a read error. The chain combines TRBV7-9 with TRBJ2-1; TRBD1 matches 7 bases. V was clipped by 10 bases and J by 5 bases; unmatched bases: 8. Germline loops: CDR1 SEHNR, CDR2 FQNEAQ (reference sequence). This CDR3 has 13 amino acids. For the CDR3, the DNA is TGTGCCAACTTAATGACAGGGAACAATGAGCAGTTCTTC. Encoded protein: CANLMTGNNEQFF.

CDR3 region: CASSLVQGAPYNEQFF. In DNA form, the CDR3 reads TGTGCCAGCAGTTTAGTACAGGGGGCCCCCTACAATGAGCAGTTCTTC. V gene TRBV28 combines with J gene TRBJ2-1; 9 bases agree with TRBD1. The CDR3 extends over 16 amino acids. Trimming cost V 2 bases and J 2 bases; bases outside gene matches: 4. In germline, CDR1 is MDHEN, CDR2 SYDVKM.

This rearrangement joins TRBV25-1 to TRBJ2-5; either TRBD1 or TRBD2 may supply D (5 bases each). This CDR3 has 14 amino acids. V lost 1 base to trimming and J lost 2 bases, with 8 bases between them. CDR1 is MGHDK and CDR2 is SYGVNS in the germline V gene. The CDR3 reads CASSELGPQETQYF. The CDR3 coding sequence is TGTGCCAGCAGTGAATTGGGACCTCAAGAGACCCAGTACTTC. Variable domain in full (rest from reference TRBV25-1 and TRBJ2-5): EADIYQTPRYLVIGTGKKITLECSQTMGHDKMYWYQQDPGMELHLIHYSYGVNSTEKGDLSSESTVSRIRTEHFPLTLESARPSHTSQYLCASSELGPQETQYFGPGTRLLVL.

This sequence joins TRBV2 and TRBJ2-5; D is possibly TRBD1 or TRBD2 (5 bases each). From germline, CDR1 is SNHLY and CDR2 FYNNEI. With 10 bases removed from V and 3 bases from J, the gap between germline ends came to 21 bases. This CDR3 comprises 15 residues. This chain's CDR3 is CATLVRDAVEETQYF. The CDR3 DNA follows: TGTGCCACCCTCGTCCGGGACGCGGTGGAAGAGACCCAGTACTTC. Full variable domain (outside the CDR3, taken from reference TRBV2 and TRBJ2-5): EPEVTQTPSHQVTQMGQEVILRCVPISNHLYFYWYRQILGQKVEFLVSFYNNEISEKSEIFDDQFSVERPDGSNFTLKIRSTKLEDSAMYFCATLVRDAVEETQYFGPGTRLLVL.

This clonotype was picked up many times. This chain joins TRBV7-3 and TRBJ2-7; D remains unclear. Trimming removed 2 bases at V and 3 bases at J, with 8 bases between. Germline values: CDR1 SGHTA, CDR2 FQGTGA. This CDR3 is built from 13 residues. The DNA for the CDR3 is TGTGCCAGCAGCTTAGATACAGACTACGAGCAGTACGTC. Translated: CASSLDTDYEQYV.

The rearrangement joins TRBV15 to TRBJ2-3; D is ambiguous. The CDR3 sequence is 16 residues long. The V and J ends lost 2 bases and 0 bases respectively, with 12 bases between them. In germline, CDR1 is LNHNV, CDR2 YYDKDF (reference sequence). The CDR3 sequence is CATSRLPSTSTDTQYF. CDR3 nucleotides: TGTGCCACCAGCAGACTACCCTCAACTAGCACAGATACGCAGTATTTT.

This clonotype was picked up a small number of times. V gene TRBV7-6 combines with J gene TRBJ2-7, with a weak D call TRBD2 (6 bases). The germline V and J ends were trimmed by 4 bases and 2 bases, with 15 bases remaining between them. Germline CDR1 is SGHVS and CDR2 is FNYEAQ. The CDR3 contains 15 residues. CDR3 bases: TGTGCCAGCAGCTCAACCGGGACTTTTCCCTACGAGCAGTACTTC. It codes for CASSSTGTFPYEQYF.

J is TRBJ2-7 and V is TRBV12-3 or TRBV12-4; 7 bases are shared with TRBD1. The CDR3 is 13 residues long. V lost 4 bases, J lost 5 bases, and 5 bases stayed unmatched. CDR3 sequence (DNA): TGTGCCAGCAGTTACGGGACAGTCGACGAGCAGTACGTC. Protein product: CASSYGTVDEQYV.

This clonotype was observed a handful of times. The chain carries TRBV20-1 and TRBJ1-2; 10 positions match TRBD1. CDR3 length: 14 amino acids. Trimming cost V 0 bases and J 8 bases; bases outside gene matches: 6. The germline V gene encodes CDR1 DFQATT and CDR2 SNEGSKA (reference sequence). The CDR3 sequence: CSARDTDRGLGYTF. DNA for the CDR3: TGCAGTGCTAGAGATACAGACAGGGGGCTCGGCTACACCTTC.

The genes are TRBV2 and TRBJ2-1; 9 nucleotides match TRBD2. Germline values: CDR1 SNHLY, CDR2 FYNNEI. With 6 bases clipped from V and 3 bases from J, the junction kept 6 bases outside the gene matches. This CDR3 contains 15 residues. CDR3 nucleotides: TGTGCCAGCAGGGCCGGGACTAGCAGCTACAATGAGCAGTTCTTC. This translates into CASRAGTSSYNEQFF. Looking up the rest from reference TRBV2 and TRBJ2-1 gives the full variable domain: EPEVTQTPSHQVTQMGQEVILRCVPISNHLYFYWYRQILGQKVEFLVSFYNNEISEKSEIFDDQFSVERPDGSNFTLKIRSTKLEDSAMYFCASRAGTSSYNEQFFGPGTRLTVL.

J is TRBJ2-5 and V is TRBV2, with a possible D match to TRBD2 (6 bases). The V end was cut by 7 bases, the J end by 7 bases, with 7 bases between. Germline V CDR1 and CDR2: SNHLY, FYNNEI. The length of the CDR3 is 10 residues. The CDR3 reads CASMEGTQYF. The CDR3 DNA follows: TGTGCCAGCATGGAGGGGACCCAGTACTTC.